Listed below are T cell receptor beta chains from one sample, sequenced in a study of T-cell reconstitution after alpha-beta-depleted transplantation in children. TCRdb analysed the PCR reads with MiXCR anew, one entry per CDR3 protein. This sample carries about 690,000 distinct CDR3 sequences, approximately 15% of them seen once, and the ten largest clones take approximately 1%. This material consisted of PBMCs from the stem cell graft donor, taken from the stem cell graft. These receptors were obtained from a human donor who donated a stem cell graft to a child with acute myeloid leukemia. Both conserved end residues are part of each CDR3. Each record gives: V gene, J gene, D gene, clone size, CDR3 protein, CDR3 DNA. A D gene is named only where the DNA matches it firmly. The size entry is marked missing in some rows and otherwise reads once, few, many or a size class.

V gene: TRBV5-1; J gene: TRBJ2-5; D gene: TRBD2; clone size: NA; CDR3 protein: CASSETSGGPETQYF; CDR3 DNA: TGCGCCAGCAGCGAGACTAGCGGGGGGCCAGAGACCCAGTACTTC
V gene: TRBV5-1; J gene: TRBJ2-1; D gene: NA; clone size: few; CDR3 protein: CASSSGREYYNEQFF; CDR3 DNA: TGCGCCAGCAGCTCGGGCAGGGAATACTACAATGAGCAGTTCTTC
V gene: TRBV4-3; J gene: TRBJ2-2; D gene: TRBD1; clone size: many; CDR3 protein: CASSRGQGNTGELFF; CDR3 DNA: TGCGCCAGCAGCCGGGGACAGGGGAACACCGGGGAGCTGTTTTTT
V gene: TRBV20-1; J gene: TRBJ1-2; D gene: TRBD1; clone size: many; CDR3 protein: CSARKMTGGNYGYTF; CDR3 DNA: TGCAGTGCTAGGAAGATGACAGGGGGAAACTATGGCTACACCTTC
V gene: TRBV6-1; J gene: TRBJ2-5; D gene: TRBD2; clone size: few; CDR3 protein: CASWGTSISETQYF; CDR3 DNA: TGTGCCTCTTGGGGGACTAGTATTTCAGAGACCCAGTACTTC
V gene: TRBV18; J gene: TRBJ2-5; D gene: NA; clone size: NA; CDR3 protein: CASSPTGGPQQETQYF; CDR3 DNA: TGTGCCAGCTCACCGACGGGGGGCCCCCAACAAGAGACCCAGTACTTC
V gene: TRBV7-9; J gene: TRBJ1-1; D gene: NA; clone size: NA; CDR3 protein: CASSLVALQNTEAFF; CDR3 DNA: TGTGCCAGCAGCTTAGTGGCGCTTCAGAACACTGAAGCTTTCTTT
V gene: TRBV20-1; J gene: TRBJ2-2; D gene: TRBD2; clone size: many; CDR3 protein: CSARDSLRGSTGELFF; CDR3 DNA: TGCAGTGCTAGAGATTCTTTGCGGGGGAGCACCGGGGAGCTGTTTTTT
V gene: TRBV5-1; J gene: TRBJ1-1; D gene: TRBD1; clone size: NA; CDR3 protein: CASSLGTGLSGTEAFF; CDR3 DNA: TGCGCCAGCAGCTTGGGGACAGGGCTATCGGGCACTGAAGCTTTCTTT
V gene: TRBV6-1; J gene: TRBJ1-1; D gene: TRBD1; clone size: many; CDR3 protein: CASRGDRVNTEAFF; CDR3 DNA: TGTGCCAGCAGGGGGGACAGGGTGAACACTGAAGCTTTCTTT
V gene: TRBV12-3/TRBV12-4; J gene: TRBJ2-3; D gene: TRBD2; clone size: few; CDR3 protein: CASSPPGLAGVSSTDTQYF; CDR3 DNA: TGTGCCAGCAGCCCGCCTGGACTAGCGGGGGTGTCTAGCACAGATACGCAGTATTTT
V gene: TRBV4-3; J gene: TRBJ2-1; D gene: NA; clone size: few; CDR3 protein: CASSQDRNGGLYNEQFF; CDR3 DNA: TGCGCCAGCAGCCAAGATCGGAACGGGGGGCTGTACAATGAGCAGTTCTTC
V gene: TRBV12-3/TRBV12-4; J gene: TRBJ2-3; D gene: TRBD2; clone size: many; CDR3 protein: CASSLVGGAGDTQYF; CDR3 DNA: TGTGCCAGCAGTTTAGTCGGGGGGGCCGGGGATACGCAGTATTTT
V gene: TRBV4-3; J gene: TRBJ2-1; D gene: TRBD1; clone size: many; CDR3 protein: CASSQEGQGYYNEQFF; CDR3 DNA: TGCGCCAGCAGCCAAGAGGGACAGGGCTACTACAATGAGCAGTTCTTC
V gene: TRBV12-3/TRBV12-4; J gene: TRBJ1-1; D gene: NA; clone size: NA; CDR3 protein: CASSLEHPTEAFF; CDR3 DNA: TGTGCCAGCAGTTTAGAACACCCCACTGAAGCTTTCTTT
V gene: TRBV20-1; J gene: TRBJ1-6; D gene: NA; clone size: NA; CDR3 protein: CSARAQGQAYNSPLHF; CDR3 DNA: TGCAGTGCTAGAGCCCAGGGGCAAGCCTATAATTCACCCCTCCACTTT
V gene: TRBV12-3/TRBV12-4; J gene: TRBJ1-2; D gene: TRBD1; clone size: few; CDR3 protein: CASSLQTGENGYTF; CDR3 DNA: TGTGCCAGCAGTTTACAGACAGGGGAGAATGGCTACACCTTC
V gene: TRBV24-1; J gene: TRBJ2-3; D gene: NA; clone size: few; CDR3 protein: CATSDLRDGDTQYF; CDR3 DNA: TGTGCCACCAGTGATTTGCGGGACGGAGATACGCAGTATTTT
V gene: TRBV7-3; J gene: TRBJ2-3; D gene: TRBD1; clone size: many; CDR3 protein: CASSFHGTGGTDTQYF; CDR3 DNA: TGTGCCAGCAGCTTCCACGGGACAGGGGGCACAGATACGCAGTATTTT
V gene: TRBV3-1; J gene: TRBJ2-7; D gene: TRBD1; clone size: NA; CDR3 protein: CASSRGQAHEQYF; CDR3 DNA: TGTGCCAGCAGTCGTGGACAGGCCCACGAGCAGTACTTC
V gene: TRBV20-1; J gene: TRBJ1-3; D gene: NA; clone size: many; CDR3 protein: CSARVGNTIYF; CDR3 DNA: TGCAGTGCTAGAGTGGGCAACACCATATATTTT
V gene: TRBV20-1; J gene: TRBJ2-7; D gene: TRBD2; clone size: many; CDR3 protein: CSAREAQTSGGYYEQYF; CDR3 DNA: TGCAGTGCTAGAGAGGCGCAGACTAGCGGGGGGTATTACGAGCAGTACTTC
V gene: TRBV10-2; J gene: TRBJ1-5; D gene: TRBD1; clone size: many; CDR3 protein: CASCGTVNQPQHF; CDR3 DNA: TGCGCCAGCTGCGGGACAGTCAATCAGCCCCAGCATTTT
V gene: TRBV4-2; J gene: TRBJ1-5; D gene: NA; clone size: many; CDR3 protein: CASSLDGSVDQPQHF; CDR3 DNA: TGTGCCAGCAGCCTCGACGGATCGGTGGATCAGCCCCAGCATTTT
V gene: TRBV12-3/TRBV12-4; J gene: TRBJ2-1; D gene: NA; clone size: many; CDR3 protein: CASSLGHNNEQFF; CDR3 DNA: TGTGCCAGCAGTTTAGGTCATAACAATGAGCAGTTCTTC
V gene: TRBV6-5; J gene: TRBJ2-7; D gene: NA; clone size: many; CDR3 protein: CASSPGTPEQYF; CDR3 DNA: TGTGCCAGCAGCCCTGGAACGCCCGAGCAGTACTTC
V gene: TRBV24-1; J gene: TRBJ1-1; D gene: NA; clone size: many; CDR3 protein: CATSGAHEAFF; CDR3 DNA: TGTGCCACCAGTGGCGCACATGAAGCTTTCTTT
V gene: TRBV5-1; J gene: TRBJ2-3; D gene: TRBD1; clone size: NA; CDR3 protein: CASSLRIGQGVDTQYF; CDR3 DNA: TGCGCCAGCAGCTTGCGCATTGGACAGGGGGTTGATACGCAGTATTTT
V gene: TRBV29-1; J gene: TRBJ2-7; D gene: NA; clone size: many; CDR3 protein: CSVEEGEGNDEQYF; CDR3 DNA: TGCAGCGTTGAAGAAGGGGAAGGGAACGACGAGCAGTACTTC
V gene: TRBV20-1; J gene: TRBJ2-5; D gene: NA; clone size: many; CDR3 protein: CSARDGGMETQYF; CDR3 DNA: TGCAGTGCTAGAGATGGTGGGATGGAGACCCAGTACTTC
V gene: TRBV18; J gene: TRBJ2-6; D gene: NA; clone size: few; CDR3 protein: CASSPPLGYGANVLTF; CDR3 DNA: TGTGCCAGCTCACCTCCTTTGGGGTACGGGGCCAACGTCCTGACTTTC
V gene: TRBV29-1; J gene: TRBJ2-1; D gene: TRBD1; clone size: many; CDR3 protein: CSVPGTGAYNEQFF; CDR3 DNA: TGCAGCGTACCCGGGACAGGGGCGTACAATGAGCAGTTCTTC
V gene: TRBV7-2; J gene: TRBJ2-3; D gene: TRBD2; clone size: NA; CDR3 protein: CASSLGGGLGTDTQYF; CDR3 DNA: TGTGCCAGCAGCTTAGGGGGAGGGTTGGGCACAGATACGCAGTATTTT
V gene: TRBV7-2; J gene: TRBJ2-5; D gene: TRBD1; clone size: many; CDR3 protein: CASSYLTGTQETQYF; CDR3 DNA: TGTGCCAGCAGCTACCTGACAGGGACCCAAGAGACCCAGTACTTC
V gene: TRBV7-9; J gene: TRBJ1-4; D gene: NA; clone size: NA; CDR3 protein: CASSLAQRVTNEKLFF; CDR3 DNA: TGTGCCAGCAGCTTAGCGCAGAGGGTGACTAATGAAAAACTGTTTTTT
V gene: TRBV4-3; J gene: TRBJ2-7; D gene: NA; clone size: NA; CDR3 protein: CASSQDGLASPYEQYF; CDR3 DNA: TGCGCCAGCAGCCAAGATGGGCTAGCCAGCCCCTACGAGCAGTACTTC
V gene: TRBV5-1; J gene: TRBJ2-3; D gene: TRBD1; clone size: NA; CDR3 protein: CASNRQGISTDTQYF; CDR3 DNA: TGCGCCAGCAACAGACAGGGAATCTCCACAGATACGCAGTATTTT
V gene: TRBV6-2/TRBV6-3; J gene: TRBJ1-1; D gene: TRBD1; clone size: NA; CDR3 protein: CASARGGQVNTEAFF; CDR3 DNA: TGTGCCAGCGCCCGAGGGGGCCAGGTGAACACTGAAGCTTTCTTT
V gene: TRBV4-3; J gene: TRBJ2-7; D gene: NA; clone size: NA; CDR3 protein: CASSQVFPGGFSFSNEQYF; CDR3 DNA: TGCGCCAGCAGCCAAGTTTTTCCAGGGGGGTTCAGTTTTTCCAACGAGCAGTACTTC
V gene: TRBV5-6; J gene: TRBJ2-1; D gene: TRBD2; clone size: many; CDR3 protein: CASSLGTTYNEQFF; CDR3 DNA: TGTGCCAGCAGTTTAGGGACTACTTACAATGAGCAGTTCTTC
V gene: TRBV6-2/TRBV6-3; J gene: TRBJ2-7; D gene: TRBD1; clone size: NA; CDR3 protein: CASCRDRGFYEQYF; CDR3 DNA: TGTGCCAGCTGCCGGGACAGGGGGTTCTACGAGCAGTACTTC
V gene: TRBV24-1; J gene: TRBJ2-3; D gene: TRBD1; clone size: few; CDR3 protein: CATSGDRGGDTQYF; CDR3 DNA: TGTGCCACCAGTGGGGACAGGGGTGGAGATACGCAGTATTTT
V gene: TRBV7-2; J gene: TRBJ2-1; D gene: TRBD2; clone size: many; CDR3 protein: CASTTSGGNDNEQFF; CDR3 DNA: TGTGCCAGCACAACTAGCGGGGGGAACGACAATGAGCAGTTCTTC
V gene: TRBV7-9; J gene: TRBJ2-2; D gene: TRBD2; clone size: many; CDR3 protein: CASSLGVAGMNTGELFF; CDR3 DNA: TGTGCCAGCAGCTTAGGGGTAGCGGGCATGAACACCGGGGAGCTGTTTTTT
V gene: TRBV5-1; J gene: TRBJ2-1; D gene: NA; clone size: many; CDR3 protein: CASSLSEGRHNEQFF; CDR3 DNA: TGCGCCAGCAGCTTGTCTGAGGGCCGCCACAATGAGCAGTTCTTC
V gene: TRBV5-5; J gene: TRBJ1-2; D gene: NA; clone size: few; CDR3 protein: CASTLRGNYGYTF; CDR3 DNA: TGTGCCAGCACCTTGCGGGGAAACTATGGCTACACCTTC
V gene: TRBV6-4; J gene: TRBJ1-1; D gene: NA; clone size: many; CDR3 protein: CASTRDNNRNTEAFF; CDR3 DNA: TGTGCCAGCACCCGGGACAACAACCGGAACACTGAAGCTTTCTTT
V gene: TRBV9; J gene: TRBJ2-5; D gene: NA; clone size: NA; CDR3 protein: CASSVRVGETQYF; CDR3 DNA: TGTGCCAGCAGCGTACGGGTCGGAGAGACCCAGTACTTC
V gene: TRBV7-9; J gene: TRBJ2-3; D gene: NA; clone size: few; CDR3 protein: CASSPAQYF; CDR3 DNA: TGTGCCAGCAGCCCTGCGCAGTATTTT
V gene: TRBV11-1; J gene: TRBJ2-2; D gene: NA; clone size: NA; CDR3 protein: CASSQTGASGELFF; CDR3 DNA: TGTGCCAGCAGCCAGACGGGGGCGAGCGGGGAGCTGTTTTTT
V gene: TRBV28; J gene: TRBJ1-1; D gene: NA; clone size: NA; CDR3 protein: CASSSLLTPSGDAFF; CDR3 DNA: TGTGCCAGCAGTTCCCTCCTGACCCCCTCGGGTGACGCTTTCTTT
V gene: TRBV12-3/TRBV12-4; J gene: TRBJ1-6; D gene: NA; clone size: NA; CDR3 protein: CASSLATESFPLHF; CDR3 DNA: TGTGCCAGCAGTTTAGCTACGGAAAGTTTTCCCCTCCACTTT
V gene: TRBV29-1; J gene: TRBJ2-1; D gene: NA; clone size: many; CDR3 protein: CSVRGAKDIYEQFF; CDR3 DNA: TGCAGCGTTAGAGGGGCGAAGGATATCTATGAGCAGTTCTTC
V gene: TRBV7-7; J gene: TRBJ2-2; D gene: TRBD2; clone size: NA; CDR3 protein: CASSFRGAGELFF; CDR3 DNA: TGTGCCAGCAGCTTTCGGGGGGCCGGGGAGCTGTTTTTT
V gene: TRBV7-3; J gene: TRBJ2-1; D gene: TRBD1; clone size: many; CDR3 protein: CASSAQGAYNEQFF; CDR3 DNA: TGTGCCAGCAGCGCCCAGGGGGCCTACAATGAGCAGTTCTTC